These T cell receptor beta chains were read from a single sample in a study of tissue T cells after allogeneic stem cell transplantation. Profiling relied on immunoSEQ multiplex PCR, and the TCRdb table lists in-frame clones only, not all of them. The sample shows around 40,000 clones, 92% of them seen only once. Here the sequenced sample was blood, taken before transplantation. The receptors here all came from a woman aged 35-75 years who later had graft-versus-host disease after an allogeneic stem cell transplant. Each CDR3 is given with its conserved first and last residue. A D gene is named only where the DNA matches it firmly. For some rows the clone size is stated as once, few or many, or as a class when expanded; others skip it.

d_gene	v_gene	j_gene	abundance	CDR3nt	CDR3aa
TRBD2	TRBV19	TRBJ2-3	.	TGTGCCAGTAGTGAGACTAGCGGGCGCACAGATACGCAGTATTTT	CASSETSGRTDTQYF
.	TRBV4-3	TRBJ2-2	.	TGCGCCAGCAGCCAAGATTCATTCAGGGAAACCGGGGAGCTGTTTTTT	CASSQDSFRETGELFF
.	TRBV27	TRBJ2-1	.	TGTGCCAGCATTAGGGGGGGGACTAACTCCTACAATGAGCAGTTCTTC	CASIRGGTNSYNEQFF
TRBD2	TRBV9	TRBJ2-2	.	TGTGCCAGCAGCTCAGGGAGGGCCACCGGGGAGCTGTTTTTT	CASSSGRATGELFF
TRBD1	TRBV19	TRBJ1-5	.	TGTGCCAGTAGTATAGCAGGGGGAGGCAATCAGCCCCAGCATTTT	CASSIAGGGNQPQHF
TRBD1	TRBV7-2	TRBJ1-2	.	TGTGCCAGCAGCTTAACAAAGGGGGGACAGGCGGGTGGCTACACCTTC	CASSLTKGGQAGGYTF
TRBD1	TRBV11-2	TRBJ2-7	.	TGTGCCAGCAGCTTTGACAGGGCCTACGAGCAGTACTTC	CASSFDRAYEQYF
.	TRBV7-2	TRBJ1-2	.	TGTGCCAGCAGCTTAGCGCCTGGGGGGCTCTATGGCTACACCTTC	CASSLAPGGLYGYTF
.	TRBV19	TRBJ2-1	.	TGTGCCAGTAGTATCGACACCTACAATGAGCAGTTCTTC	CASSIDTYNEQFF
TRBD2	TRBV20-1	TRBJ2-1	.	TGCAGTGCTAGTGCAAGCGGGAGTGGATACAATGAGCAGTTCTTC	CSASASGSGYNEQFF
TRBD2	TRBV19	TRBJ2-2	.	TGTGCCAGTAGTATGTTGGGACTAGCGAACACCGGGGAGCTGTTTTTT	CASSMLGLANTGELFF
TRBD1	TRBV5-4	TRBJ2-5	once	TGTGCCAGCAGCCGAAGAACAGGGGTCGAGGAGACCCAGTACTTC	CASSRRTGVEETQYF
TRBD1	TRBV7-8	TRBJ2-3	.	TGTGCCAGCAGCGTGACAGGGGTCCCGGATACGCAGTATTTT	CASSVTGVPDTQYF
TRBD2	TRBV3-1/TRBV3-2	TRBJ2-5	.	TGTGCCAGCAGCCATCAAGGACTAGCGGGAGGTGCAGAGACCCAGTACTTC	CASSHQGLAGGAETQYF
TRBD1	TRBV7-3	TRBJ2-1	once	TGTGCCAGCAGCTTAACGGGACAGGGGTACAATGAGCAGTTCTTC	CASSLTGQGYNEQFF
TRBD1	TRBV28	TRBJ1-6	.	TGTGCCAGCAGGTCCGGACAGGCGGCTTCACCCCTCCACTTT	CASRSGQAASPLHF
.	TRBV6-5	TRBJ2-7	.	TGTGCCAGCAGTTACTCTTGGGGTTACGAGCAGTACTTC	CASSYSWGYEQYF
TRBD2	TRBV10-3	TRBJ2-1	once	TGTGCCATCGGACTAGCGGGGTCCAATGAGCAGTTCTTC	CAIGLAGSNEQFF
.	TRBV19	TRBJ2-5	.	TGTGCCAGTAGTCCTGGGAGCGGGCCCAAAGAGACCCAGTACTTC	CASSPGSGPKETQYF
.	TRBV5-6	TRBJ1-1	.	TGTGCCAGCAGCTTGGCAGGGCACACTGAAGCTTTCTTT	CASSLAGHTEAFF
.	TRBV12-3/TRBV12-4	TRBJ1-2	.	TGTGCCAGCAGTTTAACCGGCCTAGAGGACACCTTC	CASSLTGLEDTF
TRBD2	TRBV27	TRBJ2-1	.	TGTGCCAGCAGTTTATATTTTACCCAGCGGGAGGAAAACAATGAGCAGTTCTTC	CASSLYFTQREENNEQFF
TRBD1	TRBV6-5	TRBJ2-7	.	TGTGCCAGCCGGGACAGGGTGTCCTACGAGCAGTACTTC	CASRDRVSYEQYF